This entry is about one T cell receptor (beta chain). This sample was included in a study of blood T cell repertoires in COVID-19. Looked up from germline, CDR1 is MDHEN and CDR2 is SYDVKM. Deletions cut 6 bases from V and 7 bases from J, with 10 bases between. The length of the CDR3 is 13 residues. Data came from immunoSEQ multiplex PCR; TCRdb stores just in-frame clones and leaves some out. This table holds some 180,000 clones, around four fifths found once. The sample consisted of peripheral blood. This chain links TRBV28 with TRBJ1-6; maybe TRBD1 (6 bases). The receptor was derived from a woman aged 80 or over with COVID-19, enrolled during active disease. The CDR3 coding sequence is TGTGCCAGCAGCCAGGACAGCAATTCACCCCTCCACTTT. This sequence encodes CASSQDSNSPLHF.